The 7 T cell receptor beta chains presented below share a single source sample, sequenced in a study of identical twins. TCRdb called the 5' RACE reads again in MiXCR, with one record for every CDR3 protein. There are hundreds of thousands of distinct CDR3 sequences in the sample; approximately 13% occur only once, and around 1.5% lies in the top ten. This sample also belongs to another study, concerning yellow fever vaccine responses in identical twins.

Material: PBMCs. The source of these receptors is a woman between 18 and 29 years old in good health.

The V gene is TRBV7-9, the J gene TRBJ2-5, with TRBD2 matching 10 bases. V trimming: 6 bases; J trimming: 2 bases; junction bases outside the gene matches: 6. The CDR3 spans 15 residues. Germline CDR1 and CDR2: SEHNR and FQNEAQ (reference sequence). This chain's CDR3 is CASRNRAGGQETQYF. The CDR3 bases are TGTGCCAGCAGGAACCGAGCGGGGGGGCAAGAGACCCAGTACTTC.

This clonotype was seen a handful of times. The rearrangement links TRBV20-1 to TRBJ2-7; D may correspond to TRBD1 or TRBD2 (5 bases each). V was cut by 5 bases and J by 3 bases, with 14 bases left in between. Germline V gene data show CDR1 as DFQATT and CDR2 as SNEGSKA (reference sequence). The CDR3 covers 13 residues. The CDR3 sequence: CSARSWDHYEQYV. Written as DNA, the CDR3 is TGCAGTGCTCGAAGCTGGGACCACTACGAGCAGTACGTC.

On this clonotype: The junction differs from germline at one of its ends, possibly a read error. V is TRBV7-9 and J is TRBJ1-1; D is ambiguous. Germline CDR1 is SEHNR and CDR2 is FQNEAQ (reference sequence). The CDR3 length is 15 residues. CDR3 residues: CTSSLLDFLNTEAFF. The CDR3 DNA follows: TGTACCAGCAGCTTACTGGATTTCCTGAACACTGAAGCTTTCTTT. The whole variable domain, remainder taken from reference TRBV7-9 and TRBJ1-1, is DTGVSQNPRHKITKRGQNVTFRCDPISEHNRLYWYRQTLGQGPEFLTYFQNEAQLEKSRLLSDRFSAERPKGSFSTLEIQRTEQGDSAMYLCTSSLLDFLNTEAFFGQGTRLTVV.

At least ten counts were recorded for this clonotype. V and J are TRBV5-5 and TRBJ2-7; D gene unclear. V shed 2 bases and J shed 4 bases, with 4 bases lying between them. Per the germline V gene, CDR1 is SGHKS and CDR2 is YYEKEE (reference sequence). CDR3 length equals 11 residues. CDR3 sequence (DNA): TGTGCCAGCAGCTTCGGGTACGAGCAGTACGTC. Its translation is CASSFGYEQYV.

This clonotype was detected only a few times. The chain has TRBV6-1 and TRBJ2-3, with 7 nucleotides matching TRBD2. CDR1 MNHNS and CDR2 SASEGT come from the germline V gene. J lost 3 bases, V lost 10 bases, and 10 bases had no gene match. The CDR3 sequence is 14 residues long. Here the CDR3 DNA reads TGTGCCACCAAGGGGACTACAAAAACAGATACGCAGTATTTT. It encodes CATKGTTKTDTQYF.

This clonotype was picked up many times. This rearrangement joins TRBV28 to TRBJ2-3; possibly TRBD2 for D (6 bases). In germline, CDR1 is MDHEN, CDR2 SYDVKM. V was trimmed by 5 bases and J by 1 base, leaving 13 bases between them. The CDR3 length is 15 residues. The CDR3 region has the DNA TGTGCCAGCAGTCCCTCAGGCGGGGGCACAGATACGCAGTATTTT. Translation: CASSPSGGGTDTQYF.

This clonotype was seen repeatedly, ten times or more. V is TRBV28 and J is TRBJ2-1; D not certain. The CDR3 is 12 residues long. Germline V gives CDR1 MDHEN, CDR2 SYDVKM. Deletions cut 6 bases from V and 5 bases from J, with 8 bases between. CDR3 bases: TGTGCCAGCAGCATCCTCAACAATGAGCAGTTCTTC. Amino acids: CASSILNNEQFF. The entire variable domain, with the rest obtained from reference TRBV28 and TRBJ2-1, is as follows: DVKVTQSSRYLVKRTGEKVFLECVQDMDHENMFWYRQDPGLGLRLIYFSYDVKMKEKGDIPEGYSVSREKKERFSLILESASTNQTSMYLCASSILNNEQFFGPGTRLTVL.